The 5 T cell receptor beta chains presented below share a single source sample, sequenced in a study of response to subunit inactivated influenza vaccine. MiXCR, applied by TCRdb to the RT-PCR reads, yields one record per CDR3 protein. The profile shows more than 150,000 distinct CDR3 sequences, about 9% of them singletons. Sequenced material: non-naive T cells sorted from PBMCs, taken on the day of vaccination. Receptors were obtained from a man between 45 and 60 years old who received an inactivated influenza vaccine.

The genes are TRBV30 and TRBJ2-2, with 8 positions matching TRBD2. The CDR3 is made up of 18 amino acids. The germline CDR1 and CDR2 sequences are GTSNPN and SVGIG (reference sequence). Trimming removed 0 bases from V and 5 bases from J; junction bases left unmatched: 14. The CDR3 DNA is TGTGCCTGGAGTGTACTATGGGCGGGGGGACATAGGACCGGGGAGCTGTTTTTT. This translates into CAWSVLWAGGHRTGELFF.

As for this clonotype: A read error is possible here, since a much larger clone lies one base away. The chain recombines TRBV20-1 with TRBJ1-5; TRBD1 matches 10 bases. The CDR3 runs to 14 residues. Per the germline V gene, CDR1 is DFQATT and CDR2 is SNEGSKA (reference sequence). In nucleotides, the CDR3 is TGCAGAGCAACCGGGACAGGGGTTTATCAGCCCCAGCATTTT. Encoded protein: CRATGTGVYQPQHF.

This clonotype was seen a handful of times. The chain employs TRBV11-1 and TRBJ2-6, with 7 nucleotides matching TRBD1. This CDR3 contains 17 residues. CDR1 and CDR2 (germline): SGHAT, FQDESV (reference sequence). Unmatched junction bases numbered 2, after V lost 0 bases and J lost 0 bases. Written as DNA, the CDR3 is TGTGCCAGCAGCTTAGCTCCAGGGGGCTCTGGGGCCAACGTCCTGACTTTC. It encodes CASSLAPGGSGANVLTF.

Ten or more counts support this clonotype. The genes are TRBV7-9 and TRBJ1-1; D not certain. Between the trimmed V and J ends, which lost 5 bases and 5 bases, there was a span of 12 bases. The CDR3 has 13 amino acids. CDR1 SEHNR and CDR2 FQNEAQ come from the germline V gene (reference sequence). The CDR3 protein is CASSLIGGTEAFF. For the CDR3, the DNA is TGTGCCAGCAGCCTCATAGGTGGTACTGAAGCTTTCTTT.

This clonotype has a count of ten or more. This rearrangement joins TRBV6-2 or TRBV6-3 to TRBJ2-3; D unclear. Trimming left V 2 bases short and J 5 bases short, with 5 bases between. Per the germline V gene, CDR1 is MNHEY and CDR2 is SVGEGT. The CDR3 consists of 12 residues. The CDR3 loop reads CASSYKGDTQYF. CDR3 DNA: TGTGCCAGCAGTTACAAGGGAGATACGCAGTATTTT.